This is a list of T cell receptor beta chains from one sample in a study of shared T cell receptors in the human thymus. Only in-frame clones appear in the TCRdb table, and some are missing; sequencing was by immunoSEQ multiplex PCR. The repertoire includes 540,000 or so clones, around 78% of them detected once, and about 0.012% sits in the top ten. This sample also appeared in a second study, on human thymus T cells.

The material sequenced was thymocytes. These receptors all stem from a boy under two years old with a congenital heart defect. Both conserved end residues are part of each CDR3. D genes are given only for firm matches. Part of the rows lack a size; the others show once, few, many or a class for expanded clones.

cdr3_nt	cdr3_aa	v_call	j_call	d_call	clone_size	cdr3_length
TGTGCCAGCAGCCAAGGTCTAGAGAACACCGGGGAGCTGTTTTTT	CASSQGLENTGELFF	TRBV4-2	TRBJ2-2	.	once	15
TGCGCCAGCTCCACAAGATGGGGGACTAGCAATAATCACGAGCAGTACTTC	CASSTRWGTSNNHEQYF	TRBV4-1	TRBJ2-7	TRBD2	.	17
TGTGCCAGCAGTTCCCCGGGACACCGCCCCTACGAGCAGTACTTC	CASSSPGHRPYEQYF	TRBV6-1	TRBJ2-7	.	.	15
TGTGCCTGGAAGCGAGGGCCCCCCTACGAGCAGTACTTC	CAWKRGPPYEQYF	TRBV30	TRBJ2-7	.	.	13
TGCGCCAGCAGTGTAGGACTAGCGGAACCCTTTAGCACAGATACGCAGTATTTT	CASSVGLAEPFSTDTQYF	TRBV10-2	TRBJ2-3	TRBD2	.	18
TGTGCCAGCAGCTTGGTCGTGGGAGGGAAACTGAATGAGCAGTTCTTC	CASSLVVGGKLNEQFF	TRBV5-6	TRBJ2-1	TRBD2	.	16
TGCGCCAGCAGTCCCCGGACAGGCCCGCACACCTTC	CASSPRTGPHTF	TRBV10-2	TRBJ1-2	TRBD1	.	12
TGCGCCAGCAGCCAAGGCAGGCTAGCGGACATCTACAATGAGCAGTTCTTC	CASSQGRLADIYNEQFF	TRBV4-3	TRBJ2-1	TRBD2	.	17
TGTGCCAGCAGCGTAGAGGGGGACAGGGTGCGCGAGACCCAGTACTTC	CASSVEGDRVRETQYF	TRBV9	TRBJ2-5	TRBD1	.	16
TGTGCCAGCAGCCCAAAGTGTGGGACTCCCCCGAACACCGGGGAGCTGTTTTTT	CASSPKCGTPPNTGELFF	TRBV27	TRBJ2-2	.	.	18
TGTGCCAGCAGCAGGACCGAAGAGGAGGACGAAAAACTGTTTTTT	CASSRTEEEDEKLFF	TRBV11-2	TRBJ1-4	.	once	15
TGTGCCAGCAGCGCTAGGGGGAATGAGCAGTTCTTC	CASSARGNEQFF	TRBV5-6	TRBJ2-1	.	.	12
TGTGCCTGGAGTCCCCCCCACGGGAGGGCCCAGGAGCAGTACTTC	CAWSPPHGRAQEQYF	TRBV30	TRBJ2-7	TRBD2	once	15
TGTGCCAGCAGTTCAGCGGGAGGCTCCTACGAGCAGTACTTC	CASSSAGGSYEQYF	TRBV27	TRBJ2-7	TRBD2	.	14
TGTGCCAGCAGCCCGGGGTCTTGCGCAGATACGCAGTATTTT	CASSPGSCADTQYF	TRBV27	TRBJ2-3	.	.	14
TGTGCCACCAGCAGGGGGACAGGGAAAAACATTCAGTACTTC	CATSRGTGKNIQYF	TRBV15	TRBJ2-4	TRBD1	.	14
TGTGCCAGCAGTTCCCCCGGGACTAGGGGGGAGAATGAGCAGTTCTTC	CASSSPGTRGENEQFF	TRBV6-6	TRBJ2-1	TRBD2	.	16
TGCGCCAGCAAACCGGGACAGGGATACAATGAGCAGTTCTTC	CASKPGQGYNEQFF	TRBV10-2	TRBJ2-1	TRBD1	.	14
TGTGCCAGCGCTCACCTCGAGGGAAACACTGAAGCTTTCTTT	CASAHLEGNTEAFF	TRBV6-1	TRBJ1-1	.	.	14
TGTGCCAGCAGCCCCGGGACTAGAGCATACGAGCAGTACTTC	CASSPGTRAYEQYF	TRBV5-4	TRBJ2-7	TRBD2	.	14
TGTGCCAGCTCTGGCGCCGGGACAGAAAACAATGAGCAGTTCTTC	CASSGAGTENNEQFF	TRBV18	TRBJ2-1	TRBD1	.	15
TGCAGTGCCGAAGCCTCCGTGGCTTTCTTT	CSAEASVAFF	TRBV20-1	TRBJ1-1	.	once	10
TGTGCCAGCAGCCCGACAGGGAGGAAGATAGAGACCCAGTACTTC	CASSPTGRKIETQYF	TRBV5-6	TRBJ2-5	.	once	15
TGCGCCAGCAGTTCCGCCACAGGGTACGCGAACACCGGGGAGCTGTTTTTT	CASSSATGYANTGELFF	TRBV10-1	TRBJ2-2	.	.	17
TGCGCCAGCAGCCAAGAACTCGGGACAGGGAATCAGCCCCAGCATTTT	CASSQELGTGNQPQHF	TRBV4-1	TRBJ1-5	TRBD1	.	16
TGCAGCGGTGACGGGACTAGCGGAAATTACAATGAGCAGTTCTTC	CSGDGTSGNYNEQFF	TRBV29-1	TRBJ2-1	TRBD2	.	15
TGCGCCAGCAGCTTGGGCAGCGTTCCCTACAATGAGCAGTTCTTC	CASSLGSVPYNEQFF	TRBV5-1	TRBJ2-1	.	few	15
TGTGCCAGCAGCTCTCCGTCCCAGGACAAGCCTCCTCCTCTTGGCACTGAAGCTTTCTTT	CASSSPSQDKPPPLGTEAFF	TRBV7-6	TRBJ1-1	.	.	20